The clone carrying this T cell receptor (beta chain) was found many times. The entry originates in a study of T cell repertoires in cytomegalovirus infection. The CDR3 consists of 14 residues. Looked up from germline, CDR1 is SGHTA and CDR2 is FQGTGA. V dropped 5 bases and J dropped 5 bases, with 15 bases sitting between them. TCRdb re-called the reads with MiXCR, one entry per CDR3 protein. The table has approximately 76,000 distinct CDR3 sequences, approximately 3.7% seen once. The V gene is TRBV7-3, the J gene TRBJ1-1, with D unclear. What was sequenced was PBMCs. The clonotype was recovered from a human donor in good health (CMV status not recorded). Some clones in this sample may be carry-over from other donors' samples. CDR3 loop: CASSPQSSGTEAFF. CDR3 sequence (DNA): TGTGCCAGCAGCCCCCAAAGTAGCGGGACTGAAGCTTTCTTT.